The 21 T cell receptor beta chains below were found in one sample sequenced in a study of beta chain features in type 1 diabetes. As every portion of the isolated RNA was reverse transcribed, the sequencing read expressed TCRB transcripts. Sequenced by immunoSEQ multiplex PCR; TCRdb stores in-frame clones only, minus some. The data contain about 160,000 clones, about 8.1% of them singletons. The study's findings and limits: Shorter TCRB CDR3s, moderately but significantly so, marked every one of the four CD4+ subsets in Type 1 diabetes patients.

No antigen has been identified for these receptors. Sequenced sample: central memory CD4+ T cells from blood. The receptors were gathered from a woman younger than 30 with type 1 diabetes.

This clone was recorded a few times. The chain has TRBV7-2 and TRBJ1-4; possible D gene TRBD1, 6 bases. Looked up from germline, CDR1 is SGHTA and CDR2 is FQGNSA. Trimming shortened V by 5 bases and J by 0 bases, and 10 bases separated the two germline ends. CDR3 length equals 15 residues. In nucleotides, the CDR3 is TGTGCCAGCAGCCTGGACAGTACAACTAATGAAAAACTGTTTTTT. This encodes CASSLDSTTNEKLFF.

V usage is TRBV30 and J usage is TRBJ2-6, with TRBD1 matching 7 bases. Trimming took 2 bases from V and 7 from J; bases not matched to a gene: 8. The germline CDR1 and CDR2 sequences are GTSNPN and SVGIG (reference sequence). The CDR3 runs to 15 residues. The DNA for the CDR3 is TGTGCCTGGAGTTCACATTCAGGGGGAGCCAACGTCCTGACTTTC. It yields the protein CAWSSHSGGANVLTF.

CDR3 sequence: CASSLRWAGYDEQYF. CDR3 nucleotide sequence: TGTGCCAGCAGCTTAAGGTGGGCAGGGTACGACGAGCAGTACTTC. The rearrangement joins TRBV7-8 to TRBJ2-7; maybe TRBD1 (5 bases). This CDR3 is built from 15 residues. Trimming stripped 2 bases from V and 5 bases from J, with 16 bases between. Germline assignment: CDR1 SGHVS and CDR2 FQNEAQ.

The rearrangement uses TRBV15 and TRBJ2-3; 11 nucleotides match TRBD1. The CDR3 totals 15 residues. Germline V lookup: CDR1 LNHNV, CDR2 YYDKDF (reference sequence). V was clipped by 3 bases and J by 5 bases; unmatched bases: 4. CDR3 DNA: TGTGCCACCAGCAGGGACAGGGGGCATGGAGATACGCAGTATTTT. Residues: CATSRDRGHGDTQYF.

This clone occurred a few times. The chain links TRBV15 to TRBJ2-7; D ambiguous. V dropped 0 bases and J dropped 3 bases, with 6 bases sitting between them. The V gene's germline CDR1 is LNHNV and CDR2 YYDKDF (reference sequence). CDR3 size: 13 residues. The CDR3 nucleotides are TGTGCCACCAGCAGAGATCCAGTCTACGAGCAGTACTTC. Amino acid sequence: CATSRDPVYEQYF.

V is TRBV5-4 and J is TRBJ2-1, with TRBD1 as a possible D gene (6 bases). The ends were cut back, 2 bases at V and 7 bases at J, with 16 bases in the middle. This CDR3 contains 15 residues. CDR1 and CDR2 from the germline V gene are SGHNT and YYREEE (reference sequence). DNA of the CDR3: TGTGCCAGCAGCTTTCGCCTAGCAGGGGTAAATGAGCAGTTCTTC. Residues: CASSFRLAGVNEQFF.

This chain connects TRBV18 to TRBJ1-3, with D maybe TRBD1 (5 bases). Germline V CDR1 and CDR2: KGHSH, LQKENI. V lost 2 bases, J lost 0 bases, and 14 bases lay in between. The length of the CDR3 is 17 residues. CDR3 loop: CASSPAVTDSSGNTIYF. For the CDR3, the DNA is TGTGCCAGCTCACCAGCAGTGACCGACAGCTCTGGAAACACCATATATTTT.

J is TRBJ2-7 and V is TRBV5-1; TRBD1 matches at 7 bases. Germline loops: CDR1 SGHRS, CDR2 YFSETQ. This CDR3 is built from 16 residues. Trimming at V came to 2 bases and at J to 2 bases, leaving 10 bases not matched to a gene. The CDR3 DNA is TGCGCCAGCAGCTTAACACGACAGGGTAGGACCTACGAGCAGTACTTC. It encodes CASSLTRQGRTYEQYF.

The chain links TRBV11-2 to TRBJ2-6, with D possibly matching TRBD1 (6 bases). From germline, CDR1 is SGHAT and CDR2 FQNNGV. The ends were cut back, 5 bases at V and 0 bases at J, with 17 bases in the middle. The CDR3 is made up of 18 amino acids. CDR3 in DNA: TGTGCCAGCAGCCCCAAACAGGGTGGCTCCTCTGGGGCCAACGTCCTGACTTTC. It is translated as CASSPKQGGSSGANVLTF.

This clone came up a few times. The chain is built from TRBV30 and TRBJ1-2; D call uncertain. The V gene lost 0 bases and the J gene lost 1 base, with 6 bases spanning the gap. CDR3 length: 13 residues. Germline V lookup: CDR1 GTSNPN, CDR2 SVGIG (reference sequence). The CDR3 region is CAWSVADNYGYTF. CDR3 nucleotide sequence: TGTGCCTGGAGTGTAGCCGATAACTATGGCTACACCTTC.

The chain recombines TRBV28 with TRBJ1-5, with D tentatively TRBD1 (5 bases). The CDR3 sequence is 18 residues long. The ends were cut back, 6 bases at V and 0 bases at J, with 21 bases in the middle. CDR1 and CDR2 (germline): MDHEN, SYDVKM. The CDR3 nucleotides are TGTGCCAGCAGCCCCCAGTTCGGGGGAGCTCTTAGCAATCAGCCCCAGCATTTT. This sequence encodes CASSPQFGGALSNQPQHF. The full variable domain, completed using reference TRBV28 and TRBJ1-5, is DVKVTQSSRYLVKRTGEKVFLECVQDMDHENMFWYRQDPGLGLRLIYFSYDVKMKEKGDIPEGYSVSREKKERFSLILESASTNQTSMYLCASSPQFGGALSNQPQHFGDGTRLSIL.

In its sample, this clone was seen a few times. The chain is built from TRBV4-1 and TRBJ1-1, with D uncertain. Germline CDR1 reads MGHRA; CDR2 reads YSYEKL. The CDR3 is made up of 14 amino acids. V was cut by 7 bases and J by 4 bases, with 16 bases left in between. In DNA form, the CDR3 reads TGCGCCAGCATGGGAATCCTACGGGGCACTGAAGCTTTCTTT. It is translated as CASMGILRGTEAFF.

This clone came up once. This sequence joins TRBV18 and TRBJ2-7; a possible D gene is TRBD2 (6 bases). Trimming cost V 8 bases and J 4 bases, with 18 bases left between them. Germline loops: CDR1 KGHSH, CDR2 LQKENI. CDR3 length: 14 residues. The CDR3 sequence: CASRRDSGDYEQYF. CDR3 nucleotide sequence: TGTGCCAGCAGACGGGACTCCGGGGATTACGAGCAGTACTTC.

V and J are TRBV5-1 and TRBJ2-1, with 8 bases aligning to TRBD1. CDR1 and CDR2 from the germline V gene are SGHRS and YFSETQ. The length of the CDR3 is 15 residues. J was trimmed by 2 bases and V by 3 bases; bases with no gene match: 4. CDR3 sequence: CASSSDRGTYNEQFF. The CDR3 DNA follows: TGCGCCAGCAGCTCCGACAGGGGAACCTACAATGAGCAGTTCTTC.

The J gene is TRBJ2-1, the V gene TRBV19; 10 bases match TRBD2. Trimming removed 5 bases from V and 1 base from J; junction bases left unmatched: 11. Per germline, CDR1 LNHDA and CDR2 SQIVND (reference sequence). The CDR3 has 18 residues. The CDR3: CASSWTSGTMGSYNEQFF. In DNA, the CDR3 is TGTGCCAGTAGTTGGACTAGCGGTACCATGGGGTCCTACAATGAGCAGTTCTTC.

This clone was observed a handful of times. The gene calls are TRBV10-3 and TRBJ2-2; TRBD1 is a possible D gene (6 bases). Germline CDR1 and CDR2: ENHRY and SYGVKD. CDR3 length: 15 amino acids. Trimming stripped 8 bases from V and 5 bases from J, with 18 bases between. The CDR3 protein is CAIRDSTGSTGELFF. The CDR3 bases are TGTGCCATCCGCGACTCGACAGGTAGTACCGGGGAGCTGTTTTTT.

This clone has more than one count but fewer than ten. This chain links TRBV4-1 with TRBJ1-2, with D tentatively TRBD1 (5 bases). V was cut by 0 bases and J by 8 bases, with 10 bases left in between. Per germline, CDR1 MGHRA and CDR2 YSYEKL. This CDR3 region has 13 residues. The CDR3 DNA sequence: TGCGCCAGCAGCCAAGACAGGGTAGGCGGCTACACCTTC. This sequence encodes CASSQDRVGGYTF.

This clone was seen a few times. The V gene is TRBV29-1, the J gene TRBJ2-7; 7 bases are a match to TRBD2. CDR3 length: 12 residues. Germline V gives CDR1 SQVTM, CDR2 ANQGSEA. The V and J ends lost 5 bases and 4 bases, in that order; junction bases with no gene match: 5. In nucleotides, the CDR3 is TGCAGCGTTCAAGGGGAGGGTTACGAGCAGTACTTC. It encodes CSVQGEGYEQYF.

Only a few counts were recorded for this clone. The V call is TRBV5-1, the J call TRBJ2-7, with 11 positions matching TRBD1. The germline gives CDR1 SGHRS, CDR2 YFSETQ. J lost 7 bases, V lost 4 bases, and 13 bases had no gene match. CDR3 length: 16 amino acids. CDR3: CASSLLIGQGALEQYF. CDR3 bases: TGCGCCAGCAGCCTCCTGATCGGACAGGGGGCGTTGGAGCAGTACTTC. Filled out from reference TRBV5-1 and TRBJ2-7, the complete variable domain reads KAGVTQTPRYLIKTRGQQVTLSCSPISGHRSVSWYQQTPGQGLQFLFEYFSETQRNKGNFPGRFSGRQFSNSRSEMNVSTLELGDSALYLCASSLLIGQGALEQYFGPGTRLTVT.

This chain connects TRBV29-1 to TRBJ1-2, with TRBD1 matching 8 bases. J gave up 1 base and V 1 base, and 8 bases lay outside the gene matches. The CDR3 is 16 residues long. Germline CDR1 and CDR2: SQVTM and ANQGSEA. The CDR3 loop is CSVEGPGQENNYGYTF. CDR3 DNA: TGCAGCGTTGAAGGTCCGGGACAGGAAAATAACTATGGCTACACCTTC. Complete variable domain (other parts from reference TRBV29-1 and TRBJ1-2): SAVISQKPSRDICQRGTSLTIQCQVDSQVTMMFWYRQQPGQSLTLIATANQGSEATYESGFVIDKFPISRPNLTFSTLTVSNMSPEDSSIYLCSVEGPGQENNYGYTFGSGTRLTVV.

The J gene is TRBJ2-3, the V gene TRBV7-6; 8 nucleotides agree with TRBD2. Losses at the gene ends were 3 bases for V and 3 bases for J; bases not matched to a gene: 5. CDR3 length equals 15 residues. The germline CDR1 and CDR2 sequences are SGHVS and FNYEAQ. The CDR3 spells CASSFYGGATDTQYF. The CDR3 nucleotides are TGTGCCAGCAGCTTCTACGGGGGGGCGACAGATACGCAGTATTTT.